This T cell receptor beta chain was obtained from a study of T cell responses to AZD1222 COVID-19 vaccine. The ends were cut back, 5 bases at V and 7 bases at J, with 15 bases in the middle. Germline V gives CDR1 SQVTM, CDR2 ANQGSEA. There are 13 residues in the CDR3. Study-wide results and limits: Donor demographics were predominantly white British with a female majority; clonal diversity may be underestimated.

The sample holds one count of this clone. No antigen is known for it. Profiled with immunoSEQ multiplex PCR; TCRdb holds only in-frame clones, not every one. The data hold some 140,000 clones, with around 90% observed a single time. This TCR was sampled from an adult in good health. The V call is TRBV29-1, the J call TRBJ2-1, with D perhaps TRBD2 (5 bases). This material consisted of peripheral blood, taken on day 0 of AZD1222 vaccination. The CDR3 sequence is CSVRIEGANEQFF. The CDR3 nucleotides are TGCAGCGTTCGTATCGAGGGTGCGAATGAGCAGTTCTTC.